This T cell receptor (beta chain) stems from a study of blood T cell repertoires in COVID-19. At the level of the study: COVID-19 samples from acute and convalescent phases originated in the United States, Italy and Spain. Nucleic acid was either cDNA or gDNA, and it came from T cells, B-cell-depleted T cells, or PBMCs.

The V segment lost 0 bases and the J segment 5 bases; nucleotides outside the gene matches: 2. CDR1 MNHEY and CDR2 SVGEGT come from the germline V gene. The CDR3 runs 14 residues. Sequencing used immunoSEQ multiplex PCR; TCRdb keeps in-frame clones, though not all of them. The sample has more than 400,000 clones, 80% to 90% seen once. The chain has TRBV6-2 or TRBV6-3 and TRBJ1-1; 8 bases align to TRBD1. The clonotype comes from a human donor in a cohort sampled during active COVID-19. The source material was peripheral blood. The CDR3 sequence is CASSYSTGETEAFF. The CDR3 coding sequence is TGTGCCAGCAGTTACTCGACAGGGGAGACTGAAGCTTTCTTT.